This paragraph reports one T cell receptor beta chain. Its antigen is not known. This sample is drawn from a study of T cell responses to AZD1222 COVID-19 vaccine. Study observations and caveats: The study found vaccine-associated CD4 TCRs spanning spike, dominant at 160-218 and 743-854.

Only in-frame clones appear in the TCRdb table, and some are missing; sequencing was by immunoSEQ multiplex PCR. The table has around 110,000 clones, around 94% seen once. This CDR3 is built from 15 residues. Germline lookup yields CDR1 MRHNA and CDR2 SNTAGT. Trimming pared 6 bases from V and 2 bases from J, leaving 14 bases between. The specimen was peripheral blood, collected on day 0 of AZD1222 vaccination. V usage is TRBV6-4 and J usage is TRBJ2-1, with D perhaps matching TRBD1 (6 bases). The sequence was obtained from an adult in good health. CDR3 in DNA: TGTGCCAGCAGGGCGGTAGGGGGAGCCTACAATGAGCAGTTCTTC. Its protein is CASRAVGGAYNEQFF.